This TCR beta chain was obtained from a study of blood T cells in healthy people across ages. V was trimmed by 3 bases and J by 0 bases, leaving 6 bases between them. Germline values: CDR1 SQVTM, CDR2 ANQGSEA. This CDR3 spans 13 amino acids. Sample-barcoded 5' priming and a J-beta primer mix drove a second PCR of about 7 to 12 cycles. TCRdb recomputed calls from the 5' RACE reads with MiXCR, one row per CDR3 protein. The data contain some 1.4 million distinct CDR3 sequences, 42% of them singletons. The TCR sequence derives from a woman aged 18-29 years in good health. The chain carries TRBV29-1 and TRBJ1-3, with D uncertain. Sequencing was done on a sample of blood. CDR3 in amino acids: CSVEVFSGNTIYF. As DNA, the CDR3 is TGCAGCGTTGAGGTCTTCTCTGGAAACACCATATATTTT.